These 15 T cell receptor beta chains were sequenced from one sample in a study of cytomegalovirus exposure and HLA in healthy donors. With 60 Vbeta and 13 Jbeta primers, the PCR was carried out. Assay used: immunoSEQ multiplex PCR; TCRdb lists only in-frame clones, some missing. The table lists under 200,000 clones, roughly 80% of them singletons. The sequenced sample was PBMCs. The receptors come from a woman aged 18-29 years in good health and CMV-seronegative.

The V and J genes are TRBV10-2 and TRBJ2-5, with 7 bases matching TRBD2. V shed 2 bases and J 3 bases; nucleotides not matched to a gene: 3. This CDR3 has 14 amino acids. Germline CDR1 is WSHSY and CDR2 is SAAADI. This CDR3 is CASSEGGREETQYF. The CDR3 DNA reads TGCGCCAGCAGTGAGGGCGGGAGAGAAGAGACCCAGTACTTC.

This sequence joins TRBV27 and TRBJ1-2; no firm D call. V lost 8 bases to trimming and J lost 8 bases, with 18 bases between them. This CDR3 comprises 13 residues. The germline V gene has CDR1 MNHEY and CDR2 SMNVEV (reference sequence). The chain's CDR3 is CASAMGESGGYTF. The CDR3 DNA reads as TGTGCCAGCGCGATGGGAGAGTCAGGCGGCTACACCTTC.

The chain is built from TRBV29-1 and TRBJ2-7; the match to TRBD1 covers 8 bases. The CDR3 totals 13 residues. Germline V CDR1 and CDR2: SQVTM, ANQGSEA. The V and J ends lost 7 bases and 6 bases, in that order; junction bases with no gene match: 11. The DNA for the CDR3 is TGCAGCGGTGGTAGGTCTCAGGGGGCCGAGCAGTACTTC. It translates to CSGGRSQGAEQYF.

The chain carries TRBV9 and TRBJ1-5; 11 nucleotides agree with TRBD1. Germline V CDR1 and CDR2: SGDLS, YYNGEE. Trimming removed 4 bases from V and 6 bases from J; junction bases left unmatched: 6. The CDR3 covers 15 residues. DNA for the CDR3: TGTGCCAGCAGCACCGGGACAGGGGGAAGTCAGCCCCAGCATTTT. Protein sequence: CASSTGTGGSQPQHF.

The chain links TRBV9 to TRBJ2-1; 10 bases line up with TRBD2. This CDR3 has 15 amino acids. The J segment lost 8 bases and the V segment lost 0 bases, leaving 5 bases of the junction unmatched. CDR1 and CDR2 (germline): SGDLS, YYNGEE. CDR3 DNA: TGTGCCAGCAGCGTAGTGGCTAGCGGGAGCTATGAGCAGTTCTTC. Translated, it gives CASSVVASGSYEQFF.

The chain has TRBV9 and TRBJ2-5; D may be TRBD2 (6 bases). The CDR3 covers 13 residues. V lost 6 bases and J lost 4, with 13 bases in between. The germline gives CDR1 SGDLS, CDR2 YYNGEE. CDR3 region: CASTAGLGETQYF. In nucleotides, the CDR3 is TGTGCCAGCACCGCGGGGTTGGGAGAGACCCAGTACTTC. The full variable domain, in which reference TRBV9 and TRBJ2-5 provide the parts outside the CDR3, is DSGVTQTPKHLITATGQRVTLRCSPRSGDLSVYWYQQSLDQGLQFLIQYYNGEERAKGNILERFSAQQFPDLHSELNLSSLELGDSALYFCASTAGLGETQYFGPGTRLLVL.

The chain uses TRBV18 and TRBJ1-1; D gene unclear. Trimming shortened V by 0 bases and J by 10 bases, and 15 bases separated the two germline ends. The germline V gene has CDR1 KGHSH and CDR2 LQKENI. The CDR3 contains 14 residues. The CDR3 region is CASSPPEGFGRAFF. DNA of the CDR3: TGTGCCAGCTCACCACCGGAGGGCTTTGGGAGAGCTTTCTTT.

V usage is TRBV9 and J usage is TRBJ2-3, with D possibly TRBD1 on 6 matching bases. There are 15 residues in the CDR3. The germline V gene has CDR1 SGDLS and CDR2 YYNGEE. Trimming removed 0 bases from V and 3 bases from J, with 11 bases in between. CDR3 sequence: CASSVGTGRTDTQYF. The CDR3 coding sequence is TGTGCCAGCAGCGTAGGAACAGGGCGGACAGATACGCAGTATTTT. Drawing the rest from reference TRBV9 and TRBJ2-3, the complete variable domain is DSGVTQTPKHLITATGQRVTLRCSPRSGDLSVYWYQQSLDQGLQFLIQYYNGEERAKGNILERFSAQQFPDLHSELNLSSLELGDSALYFCASSVGTGRTDTQYFGPGTRLTVL.

The V and J genes are TRBV2 and TRBJ2-4; tentatively, D is TRBD2 (5 bases). The CDR3 contains 12 residues. Per the germline V gene, CDR1 is SNHLY and CDR2 is FYNNEI. V was cut by 7 bases and J by 6 bases, with 10 bases left in between. The CDR3: CASKTEGNIQYF. The CDR3 DNA reads as TGTGCCAGCAAGACTGAGGGAAACATTCAGTACTTC. The full variable domain, rest sourced from reference TRBV2 and TRBJ2-4, is EPEVTQTPSHQVTQMGQEVILRCVPISNHLYFYWYRQILGQKVEFLVSFYNNEISEKSEIFDDQFSVERPDGSNFTLKIRSTKLEDSAMYFCASKTEGNIQYFGAGTRLSVL.

The chain joins TRBV5-1 to TRBJ2-5; D perhaps matches TRBD2 (6 bases). The germline V and J ends were trimmed by 7 bases and 2 bases, with 18 bases remaining between them. The CDR3 runs 15 residues. Looked up from germline, CDR1 is SGHRS and CDR2 is YFSETQ. CDR3 nucleotide sequence: TGCGCCAGCGGACGAATAGCGGCACAACAAGAGACCCAGTACTTC. Translated, it gives CASGRIAAQQETQYF.

The chain joins TRBV5-1 to TRBJ2-1, with 9 bases that match TRBD2. V gave up 4 bases and J gave up 6 bases; unmatched junction bases: 14. The CDR3 spans 17 residues. Per the germline V gene, CDR1 is SGHRS and CDR2 is YFSETQ. CDR3 sequence reads: CASSPSDSAGGPNEQFF. The CDR3 bases are TGCGCCAGCAGCCCGTCTGATTCGGCGGGAGGGCCCAATGAGCAGTTCTTC.

The CDR3 sequence: CASSLTRDSMALNYGYTF. The DNA of the CDR3 is TGTGCCAGCAGCCTCACCAGAGACAGTATGGCGCTAAACTATGGCTACACCTTC. The V gene is TRBV7-3, the J gene TRBJ1-2, with D perhaps matching TRBD1 (5 bases). The germline gives CDR1 SGHTA, CDR2 FQGTGA. This CDR3 region has 18 residues. The V end lost 5 bases, the J end lost 2 bases, and 24 bases lay between the germline ends.

The V call is TRBV5-6, the J call TRBJ2-5; 8 nucleotides align to TRBD2. The J call may be wrong; the DNA end is better matched by TRBJ2-7. The germline gives CDR1 SGHDT, CDR2 YYEEEE. CDR3 length: 15 amino acids. CDR3 sequence (DNA): TGTGCCAGCAGCCGAAACGGGAGGGCCCTTTACGAGCAGTACTTC. Protein sequence: CASSRNGRALYEQYF.

This sequence joins TRBV30 and TRBJ2-5; perhaps TRBD2 as D (6 bases). CDR3 length equals 13 residues. Per the germline V gene, CDR1 is GTSNPN and CDR2 is SVGIG (reference sequence). Trimming stripped 5 bases from V and 5 bases from J, with 15 bases between. As DNA, the CDR3 is TGTGCCTGGGCGGGACGAGGGACGGAGACCCAGTACTTC. It translates to CAWAGRGTETQYF.

The chain carries TRBV6-4 and TRBJ2-3; 7 bases map to TRBD2. Germline CDR1 is MRHNA and CDR2 is SNTAGT. V was pared by 6 bases and J by 0 bases, with 6 bases of the junction left unmatched. The CDR3 sequence is 15 residues long. The CDR3 is CASSLAGGSTDTQYF. The CDR3 region has the DNA TGTGCCAGCAGCTTAGCGGGCGGGAGCACAGATACGCAGTATTTT.